This TCR beta chain was found in a study of shared clonotypes between healthy human individuals. The study, taken as a whole, reports: A few donors had around 5% of their naive CD4 clonotypes in common. The donor pool, a small one, limited the genetic and exposure-history diversity represented. Clonotype sharing levels among donors were expected to vary with sequencing depth. Estimated richness was generally greater in naive than memory subsets.

The data were produced by immunoSEQ multiplex PCR, yet TCRdb's version contains in-frame clones alone and is incomplete. This table has hundreds of thousands of clones, 90% to 95% appearing once. Cells designated naive CD8 were CD45RO-negative and were positively selected for CCR7, with terminally differentiated effector memory CD45RA+ cells excluded. Turning to this clone: Its antigen remains unidentified.

From germline, CDR1 is LNHNV and CDR2 YYDKDF (reference sequence). V gave up 6 bases and J gave up 7 bases, with 9 bases separating them. CDR3 length: 11 residues. The chain has TRBV15 and TRBJ1-2; D perhaps matches TRBD1 (5 bases). The sequenced sample consisted of naive CD8+ T cells sorted from blood. This TCR was recovered from a man aged 30 to 39 in good health. The CDR3 DNA is TGTGCCACCAGGGGGGAGGCTGGCTACACCTTC. Translated: CATRGEAGYTF.